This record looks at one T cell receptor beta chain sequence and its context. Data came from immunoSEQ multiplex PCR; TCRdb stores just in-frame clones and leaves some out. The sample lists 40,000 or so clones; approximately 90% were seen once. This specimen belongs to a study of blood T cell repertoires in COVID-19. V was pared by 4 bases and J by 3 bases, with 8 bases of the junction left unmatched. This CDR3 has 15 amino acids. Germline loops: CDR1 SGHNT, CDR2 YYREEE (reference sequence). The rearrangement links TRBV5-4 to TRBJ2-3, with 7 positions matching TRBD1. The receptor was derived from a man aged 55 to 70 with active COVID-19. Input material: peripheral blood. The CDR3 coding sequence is TGTGCCAGCAGCCCCCGGACAGGCGATACAGATACGCAGTATTTT. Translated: CASSPRTGDTDTQYF.